A selection of T cell receptor beta chains follows, all from one sample in a study of T cells in localized non-small cell lung cancer. TCRdb's copy holds only in-frame clones and misses some; the assay was immunoSEQ multiplex PCR. The sample has some 25,000 clones, more than 85% seen once. The sample consisted of peripheral blood, taken before any cancer treatment. Receptor source: a man between 40 and 69 years old with stage III squamous cell lung carcinoma. Both conserved end residues are part of each CDR3. D genes are given only for firm matches. Size tells how often a clone was seen (once, few, many) or the class of an expanded clone, and some rows leave it out.

d_call j_call clone_size v_call cdr3_nt cdr3_aa
TRBD1 TRBJ1-1 few TRBV7-9 TGTGCCAGCAGGCCTCGACTAAAGGGACAGGGGGAGAACACTGAAGCTTTCTTT CASRPRLKGQGENTEAFF
- TRBJ1-3 - TRBV4-3 TGCGCCAGCAGCCAAGGACAGTCGGGGGCGGGAAACACCATATATTTT CASSQGQSGAGNTIYF
- TRBJ2-3 - TRBV15 TGTGCCACCAGCAGAGATTCGGGGCTCCCCCCCCATACGCAGTATTTT CATSRDSGLPPHTQYF
- TRBJ1-3 - TRBV25-1 TGTGCCAGCAGTCTGCGGGGGCATGGAAACACCATATATTTT CASSLRGHGNTIYF
- TRBJ1-5 - TRBV18 TGTGCCAGCTCACCACTGGGCAGGGGCACTAGCAATCAGCCCCAGCATTTT CASSPLGRGTSNQPQHF
TRBD1 TRBJ2-7 - TRBV7-2 TGTGCCAGCAGCTTAATAAGCCAGGGGGTCTACGAGCAGTACTTC CASSLISQGVYEQYF
TRBD1 TRBJ1-2 once TRBV28 TGTGCCAGCAGTCTGGGACAGACTAACTATGGCTACACCTTC CASSLGQTNYGYTF
TRBD1 TRBJ1-5 - TRBV5-6 TGTGCCAGCAGCTTTGGTTGGCAGGGGGGGAAGGGCAATCAGCCCCAGCATTTT CASSFGWQGGKGNQPQHF
- TRBJ2-7 - TRBV15 TGTGCCACCAGCCGAGTTGGGGGGGCGTCCTACGAGCAGTACTTC CATSRVGGASYEQYF
- TRBJ1-5 - TRBV19 TGTGCCAGTACCTCCCTTAACACGAACAATCAGCCCCAGCATTTT CASTSLNTNNQPQHF
- TRBJ2-5 - TRBV11-2 TGTGCCAGCAGCTTAGCCCCCCAAGGGGAGACCCAGTACTTC CASSLAPQGETQYF
- TRBJ2-5 - TRBV10-3 TGTGCCATCAGGATTGGGGACGGGGAGACCCAGTACTTC CAIRIGDGETQYF
- TRBJ2-6 - TRBV6-5 TGTGCCAGCAACCTGGACGGCTCTGGGGCCAACGTCCTGACTTTC CASNLDGSGANVLTF
TRBD1 TRBJ1-4 - TRBV5-4 TGTGCCAGCAGCCCAGACAGGGGATCGGCCGCTAATGAAAAACTGTTTTTT CASSPDRGSAANEKLFF
- TRBJ2-5 - TRBV4-1 TGCGCCAGCAGCCTCATTGCTACCGGAGAGACCCAGTACTTC CASSLIATGETQYF
- TRBJ2-3 - TRBV25-1 TGTGCCAGCAGTGAGGGGTACCTCGCAGATACGCAGTATTTT CASSEGYLADTQYF
- TRBJ2-7 - TRBV18 TGTGCCAGCTCACCAAACACCAGAGGGGAGCAGTACTTC CASSPNTRGEQYF
- TRBJ1-3 - TRBV4-2 TGTGCCAGCTGTACGGACTCTGGAAACACCATATATTTT CASCTDSGNTIYF
- TRBJ1-5 - TRBV19 TGTGCCAGTAGGCAAACAGGGAACAATCAGCCCCAGCATTTT CASRQTGNNQPQHF
- TRBJ1-1 - TRBV5-4 TGTGCCAGCAGCTTCCGAGAGAACACTGAAGCTTTCTTT CASSFRENTEAFF
- TRBJ1-3 - TRBV7-6 TGTGCCAGCAGCTTAGCGAGCCGAACCTCTGGAAACACCATATATTTT CASSLASRTSGNTIYF
- TRBJ2-5 - TRBV10-3 TGTGCCATCTCCCTAAGTCAAGAGACCCAGTACTTC CAISLSQETQYF
- TRBJ1-1 - TRBV4-3 TGCGCCAGCAGTAGGTTTTCCGGGACCTTGAGCACTGAAGCTTTCTTT CASSRFSGTLSTEAFF
- TRBJ2-5 - TRBV7-2 TGTGCCAGCAGCCCTCAAAGATGGGAGACCCAGTACTTC CASSPQRWETQYF
- TRBJ2-2 - TRBV9 TGTGCCACAGAGGGAGGGAACACCGGGGAGCTGTTTTTT CATEGGNTGELFF
- TRBJ1-5 - TRBV19 TGTGCCAGTATGTCGGGCCTCCTGAATCAGCCCCAGCATTTT CASMSGLLNQPQHF
- TRBJ1-2 - TRBV5-1 TGCGCCAGCAGAGCCCAGGTGGAAGGCTACACCTTC CASRAQVEGYTF
- TRBJ1-1 - TRBV2 TGTGCCAGCAGTGACTTCTTGAATGCTTTCTTT CASSDFLNAFF
- TRBJ1-5 - TRBV6-5 TGTGCCAGCAGTCCTGGGGGGGGTCAGCCCCAGCATTTT CASSPGGGQPQHF
- TRBJ1-1 - TRBV19 TGTGCCAGTAGTGGCAGGGTTGGCACTGAAGCTTTCTTT CASSGRVGTEAFF
- TRBJ1-2 - TRBV28 TGTGCCAGCAGTTTAACCCCCTATGGCTACACCTTC CASSLTPYGYTF
TRBD1 TRBJ1-2 - TRBV28 TGTGCCAGCAGACCTCCCACAGGGGACTATGGCTACACCTTC CASRPPTGDYGYTF
- TRBJ1-5 - TRBV28 TGTGCCAGCAGCTGGGAGACGAATCAGCCCCAGCATTTT CASSWETNQPQHF
- TRBJ2-5 - TRBV5-6 TGTGCCAGCAGCTTGGGTGGAGGTGAAGAGACCCAGTACTTC CASSLGGGEETQYF
- TRBJ2-2 - TRBV11-2 TGTGCCAGCATATCCCTAGTGAACACCGGGGAGCTGTTTTTT CASISLVNTGELFF
- TRBJ1-1 - TRBV19 TGTGCCAGTACCTACGGGGCAGCGGGGGCAATGAACACTGAAGCTTTCTTT CASTYGAAGAMNTEAFF
- TRBJ2-7 - TRBV28 TGTGCCAGCAGTACCTACAGGAGCTCCTACGAGCAGTACTTC CASSTYRSSYEQYF
- TRBJ1-1 - TRBV10-3 TGTGCCATCAGTGAGTCATCAGGGACTTTGAACACTGAAGCTTTCTTT CAISESSGTLNTEAFF
- TRBJ2-7 - TRBV12-2 TGTGCAAGTCGCTTAGCGCGTGGACATCTAACCACCACCTACGAGCAGTACTTC CASRLARGHLTTTYEQYF
- TRBJ1-3 - TRBV18 TGTGCCAGCTCATCCGGACAAACAGTGTCTGGAAACACCATATATTTT CASSSGQTVSGNTIYF
- TRBJ2-1 once TRBV11-2 TGTGCCAGCAGCCCACAAAATGAGCAGTTCTTC CASSPQNEQFF
- TRBJ1-3 - TRBV7-7 TGTGCCAGCAGCTTGGGAGGGGACGGAAACACCATATATTTT CASSLGGDGNTIYF
- TRBJ1-2 - TRBV6-6 TGTGCCAGCTACCAAACAGGGTTTGGCTACACCTTC CASYQTGFGYTF
TRBD2 TRBJ2-7 once TRBV6-6 TGTGCCAGCAGCCGACTAGCGGGTCGTGAGCAGTACTTC CASSRLAGREQYF
TRBD1 TRBJ2-7 - TRBV7-2 TGTGCCAGCAGCTTAGCGCTGGACAGGGTCCCCTACGAGCAGTACTTC CASSLALDRVPYEQYF
- TRBJ1-1 - TRBV5-1 TGCGCCAGCAGCCCCGGGGGAGGGAAAGACACTGAAGCTTTCTTT CASSPGGGKDTEAFF
TRBD1 TRBJ2-5 - TRBV5-8 TGTGCCAGCAGCTGGACAGGGCGAGAGACCCAGTACTTC CASSWTGRETQYF
- TRBJ2-1 - TRBV6-4 TGTGCCAGCAGTGCGGTGGGGAGCTCCTACAATGAGCAGTTCTTC CASSAVGSSYNEQFF
- TRBJ1-4 - TRBV6-5 TGTGCCAGCAGAAGGAAAGGGCGGCCTAATGAAAAACTGTTTTTT CASRRKGRPNEKLFF
- TRBJ2-7 - TRBV6-1 TGTGCCAGCAGACAGGGTTACGAGCAGTACTTC CASRQGYEQYF
TRBD1 TRBJ1-2 - TRBV18 TGTGCCAGCTCACCACCGGGACAGGGAAACTATGGCTACACCTTC CASSPPGQGNYGYTF
- TRBJ2-5 - TRBV7-7 TGTGCCAGCAGCCGCGGGACCGCCTACATACAGACCCAGTACTTC CASSRGTAYIQTQYF
- TRBJ2-7 - TRBV6-1 TGTGCCAGCAGTGAAGCGCGAGGATATAGCTCCTACGAGCAGTACTTC CASSEARGYSSYEQYF
- TRBJ2-7 - TRBV7-2 TGTGCCAGCAGCTTAAGCAGGGACTTAGGCGAGCAGTACTTC CASSLSRDLGEQYF